The entry that follows covers one T cell receptor (beta chain) sequence. Germline loops: CDR1 KGHSY, CDR2 FQNENV. The CDR3 contains 13 residues. Trimming at V came to 4 bases and at J to 7 bases, leaving 3 bases not matched to a gene. The data were obtained in a study of blood T cell repertoires in COVID-19. Study as a whole: Donors in the United States, Italy and Spain gave samples during acute or convalescent COVID-19.

Produced via immunoSEQ multiplex PCR; TCRdb's table is partial and in-frame only. Among some 300,000 clones listed, roughly 86% were seen once. What was sequenced was peripheral blood. The clonotype originates from a man aged 70 or older with acute or convalescent COVID-19. This rearrangement joins TRBV16 to TRBJ1-2; 10 bases are a match to TRBD1. In nucleotides, the CDR3 is TGTGCCAGCAGCCGACAGGGGGCGGTTGGCTACACCTTC. Residues: CASSRQGAVGYTF.